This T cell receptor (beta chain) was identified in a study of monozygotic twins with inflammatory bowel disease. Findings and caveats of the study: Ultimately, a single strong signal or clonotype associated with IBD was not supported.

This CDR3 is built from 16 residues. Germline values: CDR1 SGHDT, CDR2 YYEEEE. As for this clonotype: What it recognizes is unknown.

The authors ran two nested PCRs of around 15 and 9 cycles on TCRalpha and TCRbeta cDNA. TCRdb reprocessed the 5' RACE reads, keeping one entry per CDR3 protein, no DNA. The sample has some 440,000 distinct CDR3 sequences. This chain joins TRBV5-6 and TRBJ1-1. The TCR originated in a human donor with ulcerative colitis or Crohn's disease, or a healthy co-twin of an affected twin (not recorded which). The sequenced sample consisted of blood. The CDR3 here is CASSLSLLTPNTEAFF.